These 27 T cell receptor beta chains originate from one sample sequenced in a study of T-cell reconstitution after alpha-beta-depleted transplantation in children. Researchers prepared the TCRbeta library using unique molecular identifiers, the study reports. TCRdb passed the PCR reads through MiXCR, listing each CDR3 protein once. In the table there are approximately 640,000 distinct CDR3 sequences, around a sixth of which are singletons. The input for sequencing was PBMCs from the stem cell graft donor, taken from the stem cell graft. All receptors come from a human donor who donated a stem cell graft to a child with acute myeloid leukemia.

This clonotype appeared a few times. The chain couples TRBV30 to TRBJ2-2, with D perhaps matching TRBD1 (5 bases). The CDR3 covers 12 residues. Trimming stripped 5 bases from V and 5 bases from J, with 9 bases between. CDR1 and CDR2 from the germline V gene are GTSNPN and SVGIG (reference sequence). The CDR3 DNA sequence: TGTGCCTGGCGCCAGGGAACCGGGGAGCTGTTTTTT. This translates into CAWRQGTGELFF.

The chain carries TRBV6-1 and TRBJ2-3; TRBD1 agrees at 8 bases. CDR1 is MNHNS, CDR2 SASEGT, per germline. The CDR3 is made up of 18 amino acids. Losses at the gene ends were 3 bases for V and 2 bases for J; bases not matched to a gene: 13. The chain's CDR3 is CASSDPFRTGFTTDTQYF. The CDR3 region has the DNA TGTGCCAGCAGTGACCCTTTCCGGACAGGGTTTACCACAGATACGCAGTATTTT.

This sequence joins TRBV4-2 and TRBJ2-1; 7 bases map to TRBD1. Germline values: CDR1 LGHNA, CDR2 YNFKEQ. Germline trimming cut 0 bases from V and 6 bases from J; bases unmatched to any gene: 8. The CDR3 is made up of 16 amino acids. The CDR3 spells CASSQDGRGGSNEQFF. The CDR3 DNA is TGTGCCAGCAGCCAAGATGGGAGAGGGGGCTCCAATGAGCAGTTCTTC.

This clonotype showed up just a few times. J is TRBJ2-1 and V is TRBV29-1; 8 nucleotides align to TRBD2. Germline trimming cut 3 bases from V and 2 bases from J; bases unmatched to any gene: 6. The CDR3 covers 15 residues. Germline V lookup: CDR1 SQVTM, CDR2 ANQGSEA. The CDR3 protein is CSVDSSGGTYNEQFF. Written as DNA, the CDR3 is TGCAGCGTTGACAGCAGCGGGGGCACCTACAATGAGCAGTTCTTC.

This chain connects TRBV30 to TRBJ2-3, with a tentative D call TRBD2 (6 bases). Trimming removed 4 bases from V and 0 bases from J, with 11 bases in between. Germline V lookup: CDR1 GTSNPN, CDR2 SVGIG (reference sequence). This CDR3 contains 14 residues. The CDR3 DNA follows: TGTGCCTGGAATGTGGCGGGAAGCACAGATACGCAGTATTTT. It translates to CAWNVAGSTDTQYF.

This clonotype showed up just a few times. The rearrangement links TRBV12-3 or TRBV12-4 to TRBJ1-3; D might be TRBD1 (5 bases). The CDR3 extends over 15 amino acids. Trimming took off 6 bases at V and 4 bases at J, with 16 bases between the two ends. The CDR3 DNA reads as TGTGCCAGCAGCCGCAGGGAGTTGGGCGGAAACACCATATATTTT. Protein sequence: CASSRRELGGNTIYF.

This clonotype has just a few counts. V gene TRBV11-2 combines with J gene TRBJ2-3; 9 bases align to TRBD2. The CDR3 has 18 residues. Trimming took 2 bases from V and 2 from J; bases not matched to a gene: 11. Germline values: CDR1 SGHAT, CDR2 FQNNGV. The CDR3 DNA reads TGTGCCAGCAGCTTAAACGATGGGCTAGCGGGGTTCACAGATACGCAGTATTTT. Protein: CASSLNDGLAGFTDTQYF.

This clonotype appeared many times. This sequence joins TRBV20-1 and TRBJ1-5, with unresolved D. The ends were cut back, 0 bases at V and 6 bases at J, with 6 bases in the middle. CDR1 is DFQATT and CDR2 is SNEGSKA in the germline V gene (reference sequence). There are 12 residues in the CDR3. The CDR3 nucleotides read TGCAGTGCTAGAGATCGTAGTCAGCCCCAGCATTTT. This translates into CSARDRSQPQHF.

The chain has TRBV7-6 and TRBJ2-2, with TRBD1 as a possible D gene (6 bases). The V and J ends lost 0 bases and 1 base respectively, with 18 bases between them. In germline, CDR1 is SGHVS, CDR2 FNYEAQ. This CDR3 contains 19 residues. The CDR3 bases are TGTGCCAGCAGCTTAGCCCTCCACGGGCCCAGGGGGAACACCGGGGAGCTGTTTTTT. It codes for CASSLALHGPRGNTGELFF.

V usage is TRBV20-1 and J usage is TRBJ1-5; D unclear. CDR1 and CDR2 (germline): DFQATT, SNEGSKA (reference sequence). V was shortened by 0 bases and J by 4 bases, with 13 bases between the two germline ends. This CDR3 contains 15 residues. The CDR3 loop reads CSAREGSERNQPQHF. The CDR3 DNA follows: TGCAGTGCTAGAGAAGGAAGCGAAAGAAATCAGCCCCAGCATTTT.

In DNA form, the CDR3 reads TGTGCCAGCACCTTCGGGACCGCGGATTCCTACGAGCAGTACTTC. This translates into CASTFGTADSYEQYF. V and J are TRBV6-1 and TRBJ2-7; either TRBD1 or TRBD2 may fit D (5 bases each). The CDR3 totals 15 residues. Trimming removed 7 bases at V and 1 base at J, with 17 bases between. The germline CDR1 and CDR2 sequences are MNHNS and SASEGT.

The V call is TRBV7-8, the J call TRBJ2-1, with D possibly TRBD1 on 6 matching bases. Germline V gene sequence: CDR1 SGHVS, CDR2 FQNEAQ. V lost 4 bases and J 2 bases, leaving 9 bases between the germline ends. This CDR3 region has 14 residues. CDR3 coding DNA: TGTGCCAGCAGCTACCGGACAGCCTACAATGAGCAGTTCTTC. It specifies CASSYRTAYNEQFF.

The chain employs TRBV20-1 and TRBJ2-5, with 10 bases aligning to TRBD2. The germline CDR1 and CDR2 sequences are DFQATT and SNEGSKA (reference sequence). Trimming took 3 bases from V and 2 from J; bases not matched to a gene: 12. This CDR3 has 17 residues. The CDR3 region is CSARNAHSGGLQETQYF. DNA of the CDR3: TGCAGTGCTAGGAATGCCCATAGCGGGGGGCTTCAAGAGACCCAGTACTTC.

This chain connects TRBV5-1 to TRBJ2-1; D possibly matches TRBD1 or TRBD2 (6 bases each). This CDR3 has 17 residues. Germline CDR1 SGHRS, CDR2 YFSETQ. V gave up 2 bases and J gave up 10 bases, with 25 bases separating them. The CDR3 DNA sequence: TGCGCCAGCAGCTTCCATGCCCGGGGGCGCGCATACCACGAGCAGTTCTTC. Its translation is CASSFHARGRAYHEQFF.

The rearrangement uses TRBV15 and TRBJ2-1; TRBD2 aligns across 7 bases. Germline V lookup: CDR1 LNHNV, CDR2 YYDKDF (reference sequence). The CDR3 consists of 18 residues. The J segment lost 1 base and the V segment lost 3 bases, leaving 12 bases of the junction unmatched. CDR3 protein: CATSSRISGASSYNEQFF. The CDR3 region has the DNA TGTGCCACCAGCAGCCGGATCAGCGGGGCTTCTTCCTACAATGAGCAGTTCTTC.

The chain employs TRBV4-3 and TRBJ2-3; TRBD1 agrees at 7 bases. The CDR3 covers 15 residues. Germline V gene lookup returns CDR1 LGHNA and CDR2 YSLEER. With V trimmed by 2 bases and J by 0 bases, 2 bases remained unmatched. CDR3 protein: CASSQQQGSTDTQYF. The DNA for the CDR3 is TGCGCCAGCAGCCAACAACAGGGGAGCACAGATACGCAGTATTTT.

Comments on this clonotype: This could be a read error, since a much larger clone is one nucleotide away. This CDR3 is missing its conserved last phenylalanine or tryptophan, likely due to a read error. The chain uses TRBV20-1 and TRBJ1-1; D gene ambiguous. From germline, CDR1 is DFQATT and CDR2 SNEGSKA (reference sequence). This CDR3 comprises 13 residues. V lost 3 bases to trimming and J lost 3 bases, with 11 bases between them. CDR3 amino acids: CSASDDWYTEAFY. The CDR3, as DNA: TGCAGTGCTAGTGACGACTGGTACACTGAAGCTTTCTAT.

This clonotype has a count of ten or more. V gene TRBV12-3 or TRBV12-4 combines with J gene TRBJ2-7; D is undetermined. V shed 5 bases and J shed 1 base, with 15 bases lying between them. The CDR3 runs 15 residues. CDR3 DNA: TGTGCCAGCAGTCCGCACCCCGACGGATCCTACGAGCAGTACGTC. It is translated as CASSPHPDGSYEQYV.

The rearrangement joins TRBV4-2 to TRBJ2-1; tentatively, D is TRBD2 (6 bases). The CDR3 covers 16 residues. CDR1 is LGHNA, CDR2 YNFKEQ, per germline. Trimming removed 0 bases from V and 9 bases from J, with 18 bases in between. The CDR3 loop is CASSQDRLAITSEQFF. As DNA, the CDR3 is TGTGCCAGCAGCCAAGATCGGCTAGCGATCACTAGTGAGCAGTTCTTC.

A few counts support this clonotype. This rearrangement joins TRBV6-2 or TRBV6-3 to TRBJ2-3; either TRBD1 or TRBD2 may supply D (7 bases each). V shed 5 bases and J shed 1 base, with 10 bases lying between them. The CDR3 loop spans 14 amino acids. From germline, CDR1 is MNHEY and CDR2 SVGEGT. CDR3 loop: CASSQGGRTDTQYF. The CDR3 DNA reads TGTGCCAGCAGTCAGGGGGGGCGCACAGATACGCAGTATTTT.

This clonotype was detected a few times. V and J are TRBV7-2 and TRBJ2-1; D unresolved. Germline V CDR1 and CDR2: SGHTA, FQGNSA. V shed 0 bases and J shed 11 bases, with 8 bases lying between them. The CDR3 extends over 12 amino acids. CDR3 DNA sequence: TGTGCCAGCAGCTTAGCCTACAGTCAGCAGTTCTTC. This gives the protein CASSLAYSQQFF. Full variable domain (rest looked up from reference TRBV7-2 and TRBJ2-1): GAGVSQSPSNKVTEKGKDVELRCDPISGHTALYWYRQSLGQGLEFLIYFQGNSAPDKSGLPSDRFSAERTGGSVSTLTIQRTQQEDSAVYLCASSLAYSQQFFGPGTRLTVL.

This clonotype was detected a few times. The genes are TRBV25-1 and TRBJ2-4, with D perhaps matching TRBD1 (7 bases). The CDR3 runs to 16 residues. Germline assignment: CDR1 MGHDK and CDR2 SYGVNS. V lost 4 bases and J lost 1, with 14 bases in between. The CDR3: CASSGGTAEAKNIQYF. DNA of the CDR3: TGTGCCAGCAGTGGCGGGACAGCCGAGGCCAAAAACATTCAGTACTTC.

The sample holds a few counts of this clonotype. The chain is built from TRBV20-1 and TRBJ2-3; a weak D match, TRBD1 (6 bases). Germline CDR1 and CDR2: DFQATT and SNEGSKA (reference sequence). There are 14 residues in the CDR3. V was shortened by 6 bases and J by 1 base, with 14 bases between the two germline ends. The CDR3 coding sequence is TGCAGTGCCAACCCGGGACAACGCACAGATACGCAGTATTTT. Its translation: CSANPGQRTDTQYF.

There are a few counts of this clonotype. V usage is TRBV7-2 and J usage is TRBJ2-1; D ambiguous. Germline lookup yields CDR1 SGHTA and CDR2 FQGNSA. This CDR3 is 14 amino acids long. V was cut by 0 bases and J by 1 base, with 4 bases left in between. The CDR3 loop reads CASSLAKSYNEQFF. The CDR3 DNA sequence: TGTGCCAGCAGCTTAGCTAAGTCCTACAATGAGCAGTTCTTC.

This clonotype was found many times. This could be a read error, since a much larger clone is one nucleotide away. The V and J genes are TRBV7-7 and TRBJ2-1, with D unclear. Germline V gene data show CDR1 as SSHAT and CDR2 as FNYEAQ (reference sequence). The V end was cut by 5 bases, the J end by 2 bases, with 7 bases between. The length of the CDR3 is 13 residues. Here the CDR3 reads CASSIGTYNEQFF. The CDR3 DNA follows: TGTGCCAGCAGCATAGGGACCTACAATGAGCAGTTCTTC.

This clonotype was seen only a few times. The chain joins TRBV12-3 or TRBV12-4 to TRBJ1-2, with D possibly matching TRBD1 (5 bases). The germline V and J ends were trimmed by 6 bases and 3 bases, with 17 bases remaining between them. There are 15 residues in the CDR3. The CDR3, as DNA: TGTGCCAGCAGCCTCCGAAGTGGGGGACACTATGGCTACACCTTC. It yields the protein CASSLRSGGHYGYTF.

In this sample, this clonotype turned up a few times. The genes are TRBV2 and TRBJ1-1; 10 bases are shared with TRBD1. CDR1 is SNHLY, CDR2 FYNNEI, per germline. Trimming took 5 bases from V and 6 from J; bases not matched to a gene: 9. There are 15 residues in the CDR3. Here the CDR3 reads CASSYRDRGPSEAFF. For the CDR3, the DNA is TGTGCCAGCAGTTACCGGGACAGGGGACCCTCTGAAGCTTTCTTT.